The 16 T cell receptor beta chains below come from one sample, sequenced in a study of PD-1 blockade in classical Hodgkin lymphoma. The assay was immunoSEQ multiplex PCR, and TCRdb's table has in-frame clones only and misses some. This repertoire shows 50,000 or so clones, around 89% found once; its top ten account for approximately 15%. The sample's time point: cycle 4 day 1 (C4D1), after less than 7 weeks of nivolumab. Brentuximab vedotin exposure varied among the patients, all of whom had relapsed after autologous stem cell transplantation. This specimen consisted of peripheral blood mononuclear cells (PBMCs), obtained before the fourth cycle of nivolumab. Receptors originate from a human donor with classical Hodgkin lymphoma.

This chain links TRBV7-3 with TRBJ2-3; possibly TRBD2 for D (6 bases). Trimming removed 1 base at V and 0 bases at J, with 17 bases between. The CDR3 length is 18 residues. Germline CDR1 SGHTA, CDR2 FQGTGA. CDR3 sequence: CASSLKPRAGTSTDTQYF. In DNA, the CDR3 is TGTGCCAGCAGCTTAAAACCCCGAGCCGGGACTAGCACAGATACGCAGTATTTT.

Turning to this clone: Other DNA sequences within the sample encode an identical CDR3. CDR3 coding DNA: TGTGCCAGCAGTTTAGCCTACGAGCAGTACTTC. Protein product: CASSLAYEQYF. The genes are TRBV28 and TRBJ2-7; D uncertain. V lost 2 bases and J 2 bases, leaving 1 base between the germline ends. The CDR3 has 11 amino acids. The germline V gene encodes CDR1 MDHEN and CDR2 SYDVKM.

The rearrangement links TRBV29-1 to TRBJ1-5; TRBD1 is a possible D gene (6 bases). CDR3 length equals 13 residues. Germline CDR1 reads SQVTM; CDR2 reads ANQGSEA. The V end was cut by 6 bases, the J end by 7 bases, with 16 bases between. The CDR3 spells CSVAQGMEQPQHF. The CDR3 coding sequence is TGCAGCGTCGCGCAGGGGATGGAACAGCCCCAGCATTTT.

The chain recombines TRBV10-3 with TRBJ2-1; TRBD1 agrees at 10 bases. J lost 4 bases, V lost 6 bases, and 9 bases had no gene match. The CDR3 loop spans 16 amino acids. Germline CDR1 and CDR2: ENHRY and SYGVKD. The CDR3 sequence: CAIRVSGQGLYNEQFF. DNA of the CDR3: TGTGCCATCAGGGTGTCGGGACAGGGGCTTTACAATGAGCAGTTCTTC.

This chain joins TRBV9 and TRBJ1-4; D is possibly TRBD1 (5 bases). V was shortened by 0 bases and J by 8 bases, with 14 bases between the two germline ends. CDR1 is SGDLS and CDR2 is YYNGEE in the germline V gene. This CDR3 is built from 15 residues. This chain's CDR3 is CASSVAPGVREKLFF. CDR3 nucleotide sequence: TGTGCCAGCAGCGTAGCTCCGGGGGTTCGAGAAAAACTGTTTTTT.

This chain uses TRBV27 with TRBJ2-7; tentative D call: TRBD1 (5 bases). Deletions cut 5 bases from V and 1 base from J, with 15 bases between. The germline CDR1 and CDR2 sequences are MNHEY and SMNVEV (reference sequence). CDR3 length: 15 residues. CDR3 protein: CASSGAEYPSYEQYF. The CDR3 DNA reads TGTGCCAGCAGTGGGGCGGAATATCCTTCCTACGAGCAGTACTTC.

The V gene is TRBV7-9, the J gene TRBJ2-3, with D hard to call. The CDR3 has 12 amino acids. CDR1 is SEHNR, CDR2 FQNEAQ, per germline (reference sequence). The V and J ends lost 2 bases and 7 bases respectively, with 7 bases between them. The DNA for the CDR3 is TGTGCCAGCAGCTTACGGCAGAATACGCAGTATTTT. This encodes CASSLRQNTQYF.

This chain uses TRBV11-3 with TRBJ2-1; 7 bases match TRBD1. Germline loops: CDR1 SGHNT, CDR2 YENEEA. The CDR3 is made up of 15 amino acids. The V gene end was trimmed by 4 bases and the J gene end by 5 bases; junction bases not matched to a gene: 8. The CDR3 region has the DNA TGTGCCAGCAGCTCTGGTGGGACAGAGAACAATGAGCAGTTCTTC. It translates to CASSSGGTENNEQFF.

This chain links TRBV27 with TRBJ1-1; TRBD1 agrees at 7 bases. Trimming took 8 bases from V and 11 from J; bases not matched to a gene: 11. The CDR3 consists of 12 residues. Germline assignment: CDR1 MNHEY and CDR2 SMNVEV (reference sequence). The DNA of the CDR3 is TGTGCCAGCCCCAACAGGGGCCGGGGGGCTTTCTTT. Translating it yields CASPNRGRGAFF.

The J gene is TRBJ2-7, the V gene TRBV28; D unclear. The CDR3 runs 11 residues. CDR1 and CDR2 (germline): MDHEN, SYDVKM. Trimming took off 5 bases at V and 3 bases at J, with 5 bases between the two ends. The CDR3 reads CASSLNYEQYF. As DNA, the CDR3 is TGTGCCAGCAGTCTTAACTACGAGCAGTACTTC. Full variable domain (outside the CDR3, taken from reference TRBV28 and TRBJ2-7): DVKVTQSSRYLVKRTGEKVFLECVQDMDHENMFWYRQDPGLGLRLIYFSYDVKMKEKGDIPEGYSVSREKKERFSLILESASTNQTSMYLCASSLNYEQYFGPGTRLTVT.

This sequence joins TRBV7-9 and TRBJ2-1; a possible D gene is TRBD2 (6 bases). Between the trimmed V and J ends, which lost 2 bases and 7 bases, there was a span of 21 bases. CDR3 length equals 17 residues. Germline loops: CDR1 SEHNR, CDR2 FQNEAQ (reference sequence). The CDR3 nucleotides are TGTGCCAGCAGCTTAAAGTCGGATGGGGGGAGTCGGAATGAGCAGTTCTTC. Its translation is CASSLKSDGGSRNEQFF.

This rearrangement joins TRBV2 to TRBJ1-4; 7 bases match TRBD1. J was trimmed by 8 bases and V by 8 bases; bases with no gene match: 5. The CDR3 has 12 residues. Germline V gene sequence: CDR1 SNHLY, CDR2 FYNNEI. CDR3 region: CASSGQLEKLFF. The CDR3 nucleotides read TGTGCCAGCTCGGGACAGTTAGAAAAACTGTTTTTT.

The J gene is TRBJ1-1, the V gene TRBV18; D not certain. The CDR3 contains 16 residues. V shed 3 bases and J shed 1 base, with 15 bases lying between them. Germline CDR1 reads KGHSH; CDR2 reads LQKENI. In DNA, the CDR3 is TGTGCCAGCTCACCTCAATCCAACCCCTCGAACACTGAAGCTTTCTTT. It is translated as CASSPQSNPSNTEAFF.

V gene TRBV9 combines with J gene TRBJ2-5; perhaps TRBD2 as D (7 bases). Trimming pared 4 bases from V and 3 bases from J, leaving 22 bases between. CDR3 length: 17 residues. Germline values: CDR1 SGDLS, CDR2 YYNGEE. The CDR3 DNA is TGTGCCAGCAGCCCCCACTTGAGTCCGGGGGGCGAAGAGACCCAGTACTTC. Amino acid sequence: CASSPHLSPGGEETQYF. Based on the CDR3 plus reference TRBV9 and TRBJ2-5, the full variable domain is DSGVTQTPKHLITATGQRVTLRCSPRSGDLSVYWYQQSLDQGLQFLIQYYNGEERAKGNILERFSAQQFPDLHSELNLSSLELGDSALYFCASSPHLSPGGEETQYFGPGTRLLVL.

The rearrangement uses TRBV6-6 and TRBJ1-1; 8 bases are a match to TRBD1. The CDR3 is 15 residues long. V lost 4 bases, J lost 7 bases, and 11 bases stayed unmatched. The germline V gene encodes CDR1 MNHNY and CDR2 SVGAGI (reference sequence). CDR3 sequence: CASSSPTTGAFEAFF. CDR3 bases: TGTGCCAGCAGTTCCCCCACGACAGGGGCCTTTGAAGCTTTCTTT.

V gene TRBV4-2 combines with J gene TRBJ2-3, with D unclear. The CDR3 runs 15 residues. Germline CDR1 reads LGHNA; CDR2 reads YNFKEQ. The ends were cut back, 4 bases at V and 0 bases at J, with 11 bases in the middle. CDR3 coding DNA: TGTGCCAGCAGCCCTGCAGCGATTAGCACAGATACGCAGTATTTT. The encoded protein is CASSPAAISTDTQYF.